This TCR beta chain appears in the sequencing data of a study of tumor-infiltrating lymphocytes in primary liver carcinoma. The CDR3 extends over 17 amino acids. Germline loops: CDR1 SGHTA, CDR2 FQGNSA. About this clonotype: Sequence at one end of the junction differs from germline and may be a read error.

Priming with a constant-region primer yielded TCR beta cDNA from roughly 500 ng total RNA. The TCR beta library was amplified through three nested multiplex PCR rounds in a modified ARM-PCR procedure. Rounds one and two of PCR, each of 10 cycles, were primed with TRBV1-TRBV30 forward primers and a C-beta reverse primer. TCRdb redid the calling of the multiplex PCR reads with MiXCR, one entry per CDR3 protein. This table holds approximately 40,000 distinct CDR3 sequences, roughly 73% found once. Joint extraction of RNA and DNA used about 17-30 mg of bulk tissue that was unsorted. The sequenced sample consisted of liver tumor tissue from sampling region 2. The subset denotes: tumor region T2, inferior pole. The chain recombines TRBV7-2 with TRBJ2-3, with 10 bases lining up with TRBD2. This sequence was found in a man aged 35 to 55 with primary liver carcinoma and hepatitis B virus infection. For the CDR3, the DNA is TGTATCAGCAGACGGACTAGCGGTTCGGGGGGCACAGATACGCAGTATTTT. Residues: CISRRTSGSGGTDTQYF.